This TCR beta chain was observed in a study of shared clonotypes between healthy human individuals. Study context: The study used three CD4 naive, three CD4 memory, two CD8 naive and one CD8 memory plate per donor.

This clone was counted a single time. With 3 bases removed from V and 4 bases from J, the gap between germline ends came to 12 bases. In germline, CDR1 is MDHEN, CDR2 SYDVKM. The CDR3 sequence is 14 residues long. The table came from immunoSEQ multiplex PCR; TCRdb's copy has only in-frame clones and leaves some out. The sample has approximately 120,000 clones; more than 65% are singletons. The source of this sequence is a woman in her 30s in good health. Sequenced sample: memory CD8+ T cells sorted from blood. Documented subset: CD45RO+ cells pooled with CCR7-negative TemRA cells. The chain recombines TRBV28 with TRBJ1-1, with a possible D match to TRBD1 (6 bases). The CDR3 DNA is TGTGCCAGCAGTTTTCGTGGGACAAGCACTGAAGCTTTCTTT. Translating gives CASSFRGTSTEAFF.